The T cell receptor (beta chain) described here comes from a study of blood T cell repertoires in COVID-19. As for the study in general: The samples span acute and convalescent COVID-19 from the United States, Italy and Spain. T cells, B-cell-depleted T cells, or PBMCs provided the cDNA or gDNA that served as material.

Sequencing was performed with immunoSEQ multiplex PCR; in TCRdb, only in-frame clones are kept and a portion is missing. The data contain some 250,000 clones, around 82% of them singletons. This clone was recorded only once. This CDR3 has 14 residues. From germline, CDR1 is LGHNA and CDR2 YSLEER. Trimming cost V 2 bases and J 6 bases, with 10 bases left between them. The sequence came from a woman aged 18 to 35 with acute or convalescent COVID-19. Sequencing used peripheral blood. The J gene is TRBJ2-2, the V gene TRBV4-3; D possibly corresponds to TRBD1 (6 bases). The CDR3 DNA sequence: TGCGCCAGCAGCCAATACCAGGGGTCCGGGGAGCTGTTTTTT. It is translated as CASSQYQGSGELFF.